Below, one TCR beta chain is given with its context. This sample's time point: pretreatment peripheral blood. What went into each PCR as a spike was synthetic TCR analog templates. The data were produced by immunoSEQ multiplex PCR, yet TCRdb's version contains in-frame clones alone and is incomplete. The sample shows tens of thousands of clones, about four fifths of them seen only once. The V end was cut by 6 bases, the J end by 3 bases, with 15 bases between. In germline, CDR1 is WSHSY, CDR2 SAAADI. This CDR3 comprises 15 residues. This sample is part of a study of PD-L1 blockade in urothelial cancer. Study-level background: Dosed intravenously at 1,200 mg every 3 weeks, atezolizumab was initiated by patients in the mid-2010s. Once treatment had started, blood was analyzed at 3 weeks (second dose) and again at 6 weeks. Patients with male sex and bladder-origin urothelial cancer accounted for twenty-five of 29 enrolled.

The chain combines TRBV10-2 with TRBJ2-1; D possibly corresponds to TRBD1 (6 bases). The origin of this receptor is a man between 70 and 80 years old with urothelial cancer. Sequenced here: PBMCs, sampled around atezolizumab (anti-PD-L1) treatment. CDR3 bases: TGCGCCAGCAGAGACCGGGACAAATTCTACAATGAGCAGTTCTTC. Protein: CASRDRDKFYNEQFF.